The 21 T cell receptor beta chains below were found in one sample sequenced in a study of tumor T cells in aggressive B-cell lymphoma. Assay: immunoSEQ multiplex PCR; the TCRdb copy retains only in-frame clones and omits some. The sample contains 3,000 to 4,500 clones, approximately 93% of which appear only once. The sample consisted of tumor tissue. These receptors all stem from an adult with diffuse large B cell lymphoma.

The chain couples TRBV5-1 to TRBJ1-2, with TRBD1 matching over 9 bases. Germline CDR1 is SGHRS and CDR2 is YFSETQ. The CDR3 is 15 amino acids. Germline trimming cut 1 base from V and 8 bases from J; bases unmatched to any gene: 9. The CDR3 DNA reads as TGCGCCAGCAGCTTGTGGGGACAGGGCAGAGAAGGCTACACCTTC. Translating it yields CASSLWGQGREGYTF.

V usage is TRBV7-8 and J usage is TRBJ2-3, with TRBD2 matching 8 bases. V shed 6 bases and J 1 base; nucleotides not matched to a gene: 9. The CDR3 loop spans 16 amino acids. CDR1 SGHVS and CDR2 FQNEAQ come from the germline V gene. The CDR3 DNA follows: TGTGCCAGCAGGCCTGAACTAGCGGCGGGCACAGATACGCAGTATTTT. This gives the protein CASRPELAAGTDTQYF. The full variable domain, with the rest looked up from reference TRBV7-8 and TRBJ2-3, is GAGVSQSPRYKVAKRGQDVALRCDPISGHVSLFWYQQALGQGPEFLTYFQNEAQLDKSGLPSDRFFAERPEGSVSTLKIQRTQQEDSAVYLCASRPELAAGTDTQYFGPGTRLTVL.

The gene calls are TRBV4-3 and TRBJ2-1; 12 bases map to TRBD2. The CDR3 is 15 residues long. Germline lookup yields CDR1 LGHNA and CDR2 YSLEER. The V and J ends lost 4 bases and 8 bases, in that order; junction bases with no gene match: 6. Written as DNA, the CDR3 is TGCGCCAGCAGCCCAGGACTAGCGGGAATTGATGAGCAGTTCTTC. Translating it yields CASSPGLAGIDEQFF.

The chain recombines TRBV4-2 with TRBJ1-2; 7 bases map to TRBD1. The CDR3 contains 14 residues. CDR1 is LGHNA, CDR2 YNFKEQ, per germline. The J segment lost 7 bases and the V segment lost 1 base, leaving 6 bases of the junction unmatched. The CDR3 protein is CASSQAGTEGGYTF. The CDR3, as DNA: TGTGCCAGCAGCCAAGCCGGGACAGAAGGTGGCTACACCTTC.

The chain combines TRBV11-2 with TRBJ2-2; the match to TRBD1 covers 7 bases. This CDR3 is 15 amino acids long. The V gene's germline CDR1 is SGHAT and CDR2 FQNNGV. V dropped 4 bases and J dropped 5; count of bases not matched to a gene: 7. Here the CDR3 reads CASSSWTGGTGELFF. The CDR3 coding sequence is TGTGCCAGCAGCTCGTGGACAGGTGGGACCGGGGAGCTGTTTTTT.

J is TRBJ2-1 and V is TRBV7-8; a possible D gene is TRBD1 (6 bases). This CDR3 is built from 15 residues. Trimming cost V 0 bases and J 2 bases, with 8 bases left between them. The germline V gene has CDR1 SGHVS and CDR2 FQNEAQ. CDR3 residues: CASSLAGGPYNEQFF. CDR3 DNA sequence: TGTGCCAGCAGCTTAGCTGGGGGCCCCTACAATGAGCAGTTCTTC.

The J gene is TRBJ2-2, the V gene TRBV7-9, with 8 bases matching TRBD2. The CDR3 extends over 15 amino acids. The germline V gene encodes CDR1 SEHNR and CDR2 FQNEAQ (reference sequence). V dropped 11 bases and J dropped 0; count of bases not matched to a gene: 8. CDR3 sequence: CAPNGRAANTGELFF. In nucleotides, the CDR3 is TGTGCCCCTAACGGGAGGGCCGCGAACACCGGGGAGCTGTTTTTT.

V is TRBV7-6 and J is TRBJ1-4; TRBD1 matches 8 bases. CDR1 is SGHVS, CDR2 FNYEAQ, per germline. There are 15 residues in the CDR3. The ends lost 1 base at V and 5 bases at J; junction bases unmatched: 3. The chain's CDR3 is CASSLDRDRNEKLFF. CDR3 nucleotides: TGTGCCAGCAGCTTAGACCGGGACAGGAATGAAAAACTGTTTTTT.

This rearrangement joins TRBV18 to TRBJ2-7, with TRBD1 identical over 7 bases. Unmatched junction bases numbered 10, after V lost 5 bases and J lost 3 bases. The CDR3 has 15 amino acids. Germline V gene sequence: CDR1 KGHSH, CDR2 LQKENI. This CDR3 is CASSTDRASLYEQYF. The CDR3 DNA reads TGTGCCAGCTCAACTGACAGGGCCAGCCTCTACGAGCAGTACTTC.

The chain uses TRBV4-1 and TRBJ2-7, with 7 bases lining up with TRBD2. The ends lost 0 bases at V and 2 bases at J; junction bases unmatched: 4. The CDR3 extends over 15 amino acids. In germline, CDR1 is MGHRA, CDR2 YSYEKL. The CDR3 sequence is CASSQDASGAYEQYF. The CDR3, as DNA: TGCGCCAGCAGCCAAGATGCTAGCGGTGCCTACGAGCAGTACTTC.

The CDR3 DNA sequence: TGTGCCAGCAGCTTGGAGGTTCTAGCGGGAACCTACGAGCAGTACTTC. It translates to CASSLEVLAGTYEQYF. This chain joins TRBV5-4 and TRBJ2-7; 9 nucleotides match TRBD2. Germline V gene lookup returns CDR1 SGHNT and CDR2 YYREEE (reference sequence). With 0 bases clipped from V and 2 bases from J, the junction kept 6 bases outside the gene matches. The CDR3 length is 16 residues.

This sequence joins TRBV18 and TRBJ1-1; the D is unclear. Germline V gene sequence: CDR1 KGHSH, CDR2 LQKENI. The CDR3 extends over 15 amino acids. The V gene lost 2 bases and the J gene lost 1 base, with 11 bases spanning the gap. The CDR3 is CASSPGVTENTEAFF. The DNA for the CDR3 is TGTGCCAGCTCACCAGGAGTAACGGAGAACACTGAAGCTTTCTTT.

The V gene is TRBV5-8, the J gene TRBJ2-3, with D possibly matching TRBD1 (6 bases). This CDR3 region has 17 residues. Germline values: CDR1 SGHTS, CDR2 YDEGEE. Trimming shortened V by 2 bases and J by 5 bases, and 21 bases separated the two germline ends. For the CDR3, the DNA is TGTGCCAGCAGCTTCCAACGGGACACCACAAGGTTAGATACGCAGTATTTT. It codes for CASSFQRDTTRLDTQYF. Based on the CDR3 plus reference TRBV5-8 and TRBJ2-3, the full variable domain is EAGVTQSPTHLIKTRGQQATLRCSPISGHTSVYWYQQALGLGLQFLLWYDEGEERNRGNFPPRFSGRQFPNYSSELNVNALELEDSALYLCASSFQRDTTRLDTQYFGPGTRLTVL.

The table lists this clone with a few counts. V gene TRBV18 combines with J gene TRBJ2-7, with D hard to call. Deletions cut 2 bases from V and 1 base from J, with 6 bases between. The CDR3 is 13 residues long. Looked up from germline, CDR1 is KGHSH and CDR2 is LQKENI. CDR3 nucleotides: TGTGCCAGCTCACCAGCGGCTTCCTACGAGCAGTACTTC. As protein: CASSPAASYEQYF. Full variable domain (missing parts from reference TRBV18 and TRBJ2-7): NAGVMQNPRHLVRRRGQEARLRCSPMKGHSHVYWYRQLPEEGLKFMVYLQKENIIDESGMPKERFSAEFPKEGPSILRIQQVVRGDSAAYFCASSPAASYEQYFGPGTRLTVT.

The rearrangement joins TRBV28 to TRBJ1-1, with 11 bases fitting TRBD1. V dropped 2 bases and J dropped 5; count of bases not matched to a gene: 4. The CDR3 has 15 amino acids. Per the germline V gene, CDR1 is MDHEN and CDR2 is SYDVKM. The CDR3 region has the DNA TGTGCCAGCAGTTTAGGGACAGGGGGTTTTACTGAAGCTTTCTTT. Protein: CASSLGTGGFTEAFF. Full variable domain (rest looked up from reference TRBV28 and TRBJ1-1): DVKVTQSSRYLVKRTGEKVFLECVQDMDHENMFWYRQDPGLGLRLIYFSYDVKMKEKGDIPEGYSVSREKKERFSLILESASTNQTSMYLCASSLGTGGFTEAFFGQGTRLTVV.

The rearrangement links TRBV7-2 to TRBJ1-5; D is uncertain. Trimming stripped 1 base from V and 0 bases from J, with 7 bases between. Germline V gives CDR1 SGHTA, CDR2 FQGNSA. There are 15 residues in the CDR3. This chain's CDR3 is CASSLDINSNQPQHF. The CDR3 DNA is TGTGCCAGCAGCTTAGATATTAATAGCAATCAGCCCCAGCATTTT. Full variable domain (missing parts from reference TRBV7-2 and TRBJ1-5): GAGVSQSPSNKVTEKGKDVELRCDPISGHTALYWYRQSLGQGLEFLIYFQGNSAPDKSGLPSDRFSAERTGGSVSTLTIQRTQQEDSAVYLCASSLDINSNQPQHFGDGTRLSIL.

This chain connects TRBV2 to TRBJ1-5; 7 nucleotides match TRBD1. The V segment lost 4 bases and the J segment 4 bases; nucleotides outside the gene matches: 7. Germline CDR1 reads SNHLY; CDR2 reads FYNNEI. This CDR3 is built from 15 residues. The CDR3 bases are TGTGCCAGCAGTGCACAGGGGTCCGGGAATCAGCCCCAGCATTTT. Its translation: CASSAQGSGNQPQHF.

The gene calls are TRBV19 and TRBJ1-6, with D hard to call. The CDR3 spans 15 residues. Germline assignment: CDR1 LNHDA and CDR2 SQIVND (reference sequence). V was pared by 4 bases and J by 5 bases, with 12 bases between. The CDR3 is CASSTGEENNSPLHF. In DNA form, the CDR3 reads TGTGCCAGTAGTACCGGGGAGGAGAATAATTCACCCCTCCACTTT.

This sequence joins TRBV10-2 and TRBJ2-1, with 10 bases aligning to TRBD2. This CDR3 region has 12 residues. Germline CDR1 WSHSY, CDR2 SAAADI. The ends lost 10 bases at V and 9 bases at J; junction bases unmatched: 6. The CDR3 loop is CATPTSGFEQFF. Written as DNA, the CDR3 is TGCGCCACCCCGACTAGCGGGTTTGAGCAGTTCTTC.

The V and J genes are TRBV2 and TRBJ2-2, with 10 bases matching TRBD2. The V gene end was trimmed by 4 bases and the J gene end by 7 bases; junction bases not matched to a gene: 9. This CDR3 is 16 amino acids long. CDR1 and CDR2 (germline): SNHLY, FYNNEI. The CDR3 nucleotides are TGTGCCAGCAGTGTCGTAAGCGGGAGGGCCGGCGGGGAGCTGTTTTTT. It specifies CASSVVSGRAGGELFF. Full variable domain (missing parts from reference TRBV2 and TRBJ2-2): EPEVTQTPSHQVTQMGQEVILRCVPISNHLYFYWYRQILGQKVEFLVSFYNNEISEKSEIFDDQFSVERPDGSNFTLKIRSTKLEDSAMYFCASSVVSGRAGGELFFGEGSRLTVL.

The rearrangement joins TRBV5-1 to TRBJ2-7, with D maybe TRBD1 (6 bases). This CDR3 contains 14 residues. V was cut by 0 bases and J by 4 bases, with 11 bases left in between. Germline V lookup: CDR1 SGHRS, CDR2 YFSETQ. The CDR3 is CASSLGAGVYEQYF. The CDR3 DNA reads TGCGCCAGCAGCTTGGGGGCAGGGGTGTACGAGCAGTACTTC.